Shown below are 19 T cell receptor beta chains from a single sample sequenced in a study of identical twins. TCRdb reprocessed the 5' RACE reads with MiXCR, giving one entry per CDR3 protein. This table has 240,000 or so distinct CDR3 sequences, around 6.6% appearing once. The data were also submitted as part of a second study, on yellow fever vaccine responses in identical twins.

Source material: memory (CD45RO+) T cells sorted from blood. The source of these receptors is a woman aged 18-30 years in good health.

This clonotype was observed a handful of times. V and J are TRBV7-4 and TRBJ2-7; D might be TRBD2 (7 bases). CDR3 length equals 17 residues. Trimming shortened V by 3 bases and J by 2 bases, and 20 bases separated the two germline ends. From germline, CDR1 is SGHVT and CDR2 SQSDAQ. The CDR3 is CASSLGSAGHPPYEQYV. For the CDR3, the DNA is TGTGCCAGCAGCTTGGGTTCAGCGGGACATCCGCCCTACGAGCAGTACGTC.

This clonotype showed up just a few times. The V gene is TRBV6-1, the J gene TRBJ1-4; 8 bases line up with TRBD1. Germline V gene data show CDR1 as MNHNS and CDR2 as SASEGT. The CDR3 is 15 residues long. V shed 3 bases and J 6 bases; nucleotides not matched to a gene: 6. As DNA, the CDR3 is TGTGCCAGCAGTGATGGACAGGGTTTATATGAAAAACTGTTTTTT. Its translation is CASSDGQGLYEKLFF.

This clonotype was found a few times. The gene calls are TRBV4-1 and TRBJ1-5, with D unclear. Germline V lookup: CDR1 MGHRA, CDR2 YSYEKL. The CDR3 loop spans 13 amino acids. The V gene lost 0 bases and the J gene lost 5 bases, with 5 bases spanning the gap. CDR3 protein: CASSQERDQPQHF. The DNA for the CDR3 is TGCGCCAGCAGCCAAGAGAGGGATCAGCCCCAGCATTTT.

This chain uses TRBV7-3 with TRBJ2-2; 7 bases fit TRBD2. V shed 0 bases and J 3 bases; nucleotides not matched to a gene: 19. The CDR3 is 21 amino acids. CDR1 is SGHTA and CDR2 is FQGTGA in the germline V gene. The CDR3 DNA sequence: TGTGCCAGCAGCTTAACTCACCCACCGGTCCGAGGGCTAGCGGACACCGGGGAGCTGTTTTTT. Encoded protein: CASSLTHPPVRGLADTGELFF.

The chain uses TRBV27 and TRBJ2-7, with a possible D match to TRBD2 (5 bases). The CDR3 length is 15 residues. CDR1 MNHEY and CDR2 SMNVEV come from the germline V gene (reference sequence). Trimming took off 3 bases at V and 0 bases at J, with 12 bases between the two ends. DNA for the CDR3: TGTGCCAGCAGTTTCCGGGATCCGAGCTCCTACGAGCAGTACTTC. Translating gives CASSFRDPSSYEQYF.

The chain couples TRBV6-9 to TRBJ2-3; TRBD2 agrees at 14 bases. Per germline, CDR1 MNHGY and CDR2 SVAAGI. CDR3 length: 18 amino acids. The J segment lost 0 bases and the V segment lost 6 bases, leaving 8 bases of the junction unmatched. The CDR3 nucleotides read TGTGCCAGCAGCCTAGCCGGGACTAGCGGGGGAAGCACAGATACGCAGTATTTT. Its protein product is CASSLAGTSGGSTDTQYF.

The CDR3 sequence: CASSLAAREVDTQYF. CDR3 bases: TGTGCCAGCAGCTTAGCGGCGCGAGAGGTTGATACGCAGTATTTT. J is TRBJ2-3 and V is TRBV7-9, with D hard to call. The CDR3 is 15 residues long. V was clipped by 0 bases and J by 6 bases, with 13 bases between them. Germline V gives CDR1 SEHNR, CDR2 FQNEAQ (reference sequence).

In this sample, this clonotype turned up many times. This rearrangement joins TRBV6-5 to TRBJ2-7; D not resolved. CDR3 size: 14 residues. V lost 3 bases, J lost 5 bases, and 14 bases lay in between. CDR1 is MNHEY and CDR2 is SVGAGI in the germline V gene. The CDR3 sequence: CASSYKLQSDEQYF. The CDR3 DNA reads TGTGCCAGCAGTTATAAGCTACAAAGCGACGAGCAGTACTTC.

In this sample, this clonotype turned up many times. V and J are TRBV6-5 and TRBJ2-2, with a weak D call TRBD2 (7 bases). This CDR3 spans 17 amino acids. Trimming shortened V by 0 bases and J by 3 bases, and 14 bases separated the two germline ends. The V gene's germline CDR1 is MNHEY and CDR2 SVGAGI. The CDR3 sequence is CASSYSKGGAHTGELFF. CDR3 DNA: TGTGCCAGCAGTTACTCGAAGGGGGGGGCCCACACCGGGGAGCTGTTTTTT.

The chain employs TRBV11-2 and TRBJ1-4; the D gene is possibly TRBD1 (6 bases). The germline V gene encodes CDR1 SGHAT and CDR2 FQNNGV. Deletions cut 5 bases from V and 7 bases from J, with 17 bases between. This CDR3 has 15 amino acids. CDR3 sequence (DNA): TGTGCCAGCAGCAAACACCCGGGACAAGGTGAAAAACTGTTTTTT. It yields the protein CASSKHPGQGEKLFF.

This clonotype was found a few times. This chain links TRBV5-6 with TRBJ2-1; D may correspond to TRBD1 or TRBD2 (5 bases each). V was clipped by 4 bases and J by 0 bases, with 11 bases between them. The germline V gene encodes CDR1 SGHDT and CDR2 YYEEEE. The CDR3 extends over 15 amino acids. The CDR3 DNA reads TGTGCCAGCAGCGATGGGACGAGCTCCTACAATGAGCAGTTCTTC. This encodes CASSDGTSSYNEQFF. The whole variable domain, remainder taken from reference TRBV5-6 and TRBJ2-1, is DAGVTQSPTHLIKTRGQQVTLRCSPKSGHDTVSWYQQALGQGPQFIFQYYEEEERQRGNFPDRFSGHQFPNYSSELNVNALLLGDSALYLCASSDGTSSYNEQFFGPGTRLTVL.

This clonotype was detected ten times or more. J is TRBJ2-5 and V is TRBV11-2; D not certain. Germline V lookup: CDR1 SGHAT, CDR2 FQNNGV. The CDR3 is 14 residues long. V lost 1 base, J lost 7 bases, and 13 bases lay in between. In DNA form, the CDR3 reads TGTGCCAGCAGCTTAGCCCTCGGTGCAGGGACCCAGTACTTC. Translation gives CASSLALGAGTQYF.

This chain connects TRBV27 to TRBJ1-5; a weak D match, TRBD1 (5 bases). The V gene lost 2 bases and the J gene lost 0 bases, with 11 bases spanning the gap. CDR1 and CDR2 (germline): MNHEY, SMNVEV (reference sequence). The CDR3 has 16 amino acids. For the CDR3, the DNA is TGTGCCAGCAGTTTAGCGGGACCGATTAGCAATCAGCCCCAGCATTTT. It specifies CASSLAGPISNQPQHF.

This clonotype was found a few times. The chain links TRBV20-1 to TRBJ2-5; 7 nucleotides agree with TRBD1. The CDR3 is 14 residues long. Trimming at V came to 4 bases and at J to 3 bases, leaving 8 bases not matched to a gene. The germline V gene has CDR1 DFQATT and CDR2 SNEGSKA (reference sequence). CDR3 sequence: CSATTGRGEETQYF. In DNA form, the CDR3 reads TGCAGTGCTACGACAGGGAGAGGAGAAGAGACCCAGTACTTC.

V usage is TRBV11-2 and J usage is TRBJ2-6; D gene uncertain. The CDR3 totals 17 residues. Trimming removed 6 bases from V and 1 base from J, with 16 bases in between. Per the germline V gene, CDR1 is SGHAT and CDR2 is FQNNGV. CDR3 amino acids: CASRWWAQASGANVLTF. The CDR3 DNA reads TGTGCCAGCAGGTGGTGGGCCCAGGCATCTGGGGCCAACGTCCTGACTTTC.

This clonotype was counted between two and nine times. V is TRBV7-2 and J is TRBJ1-5; D is undetermined. V was clipped by 4 bases and J by 6 bases, with 7 bases between them. CDR3 length: 12 amino acids. Germline V lookup: CDR1 SGHTA, CDR2 FQGNSA. The CDR3 region is CASSSPAQPQHF. In nucleotides, the CDR3 is TGTGCCAGCAGCTCCCCGGCTCAGCCCCAGCATTTT.

This clonotype was detected only a few times. V usage is TRBV11-2 and J usage is TRBJ2-7; D gene unclear. The CDR3 loop spans 12 amino acids. Germline lookup yields CDR1 SGHAT and CDR2 FQNNGV. V dropped 5 bases and J dropped 6 bases, with 11 bases sitting between them. CDR3 region: CASSRRESEQYF. The CDR3 region has the DNA TGTGCCAGCAGCCGCCGAGAATCCGAGCAGTACTTC.

This clonotype appeared many times. V and J are TRBV12-3 or TRBV12-4 and TRBJ2-5; D is possibly TRBD1 (6 bases). This CDR3 is built from 14 residues. Trimming took 3 bases from V and 5 from J, leaving 13 bases between them. The CDR3 DNA reads TGTGCCAGCAGTTTTCTTTCAGGGGCGGAGACCCAGTACTTC. As protein: CASSFLSGAETQYF.

The chain joins TRBV6-5 to TRBJ2-2, with 7 bases that match TRBD2. The CDR3 extends over 18 amino acids. Germline assignment: CDR1 MNHEY and CDR2 SVGAGI. Trimming at V came to 0 bases and at J to 4 bases, leaving 11 bases not matched to a gene. The CDR3 DNA reads TGTGCCAGCAGTTACTCCGGACTAGTCAGGACCTTCACCGGGGAGCTGTTTTTT. It yields the protein CASSYSGLVRTFTGELFF.